This TCR beta chain came from a study of OX40 agonist ivuxolimab in advanced cancers. Across the whole study: Hepatocellular carcinoma, melanoma, renal cell or head and neck cancer occurred in dose-escalation patients. Prior therapy, whether anti-PD-1, anti-PD-L1 or anti-CTLA-4, was allowed, and less than 45% had some. Study findings and constraints: Dose levels from 0.1 to 3.0 mg/kg saw CD4+ and CD8+ blood T cells expand clonally by week 6. CD4+ T cells averaged fewer expanded clones than CD8+ T cells.

CDR3 length: 14 residues. Germline CDR1 reads SNHLY; CDR2 reads FYNNEI. Trimming removed 3 bases from V and 3 bases from J; junction bases left unmatched: 4. Of note for this clone: Its antigen is not identified.

Clones were read by immunoSEQ multiplex PCR, and TCRdb kept only the in-frame ones, dropping some. The sample shows some 76,000 clones, 86% of them seen only once. J is TRBJ2-5 and V is TRBV2; 7 nucleotides agree with TRBD2. This specimen was CD4+ or CD8+ T cells sorted from blood, taken in a trial of the OX40 agonist ivuxolimab. The origin of this receptor is an adult with an advanced solid tumor such as melanoma, head and neck, liver or kidney cancer. The CDR3 bases are TGTGCCAGCAGTGAGCGGGGGAGAGAAGAGACCCAGTACTTC. Protein sequence: CASSERGREETQYF.